The T cell receptor beta chain described here comes from a study of T cells in narcolepsy. In germline, CDR1 is MGHRA, CDR2 YSYEKL. The V and J ends lost 3 bases and 3 bases respectively, with 19 bases between them. The CDR3 is 17 amino acids. TCRdb's copy holds only in-frame clones and misses some; the assay was immunoSEQ multiplex PCR. The data show approximately 3,000 clones, with less than 80% seen just once and 50% to 70% held by the top ten. The sample was CD45RA- memory CD8+ T cells from PBMCs. The TCR sequence derives from a human donor with narcolepsy. The chain carries TRBV4-1 and TRBJ2-3, with D tentatively TRBD1 (5 bases). CDR3 loop: CASSHQGLRLATDTQYF. The CDR3 DNA reads as TGCGCCAGCAGCCACCAGGGTTTACGTCTCGCGACAGATACGCAGTATTTT.